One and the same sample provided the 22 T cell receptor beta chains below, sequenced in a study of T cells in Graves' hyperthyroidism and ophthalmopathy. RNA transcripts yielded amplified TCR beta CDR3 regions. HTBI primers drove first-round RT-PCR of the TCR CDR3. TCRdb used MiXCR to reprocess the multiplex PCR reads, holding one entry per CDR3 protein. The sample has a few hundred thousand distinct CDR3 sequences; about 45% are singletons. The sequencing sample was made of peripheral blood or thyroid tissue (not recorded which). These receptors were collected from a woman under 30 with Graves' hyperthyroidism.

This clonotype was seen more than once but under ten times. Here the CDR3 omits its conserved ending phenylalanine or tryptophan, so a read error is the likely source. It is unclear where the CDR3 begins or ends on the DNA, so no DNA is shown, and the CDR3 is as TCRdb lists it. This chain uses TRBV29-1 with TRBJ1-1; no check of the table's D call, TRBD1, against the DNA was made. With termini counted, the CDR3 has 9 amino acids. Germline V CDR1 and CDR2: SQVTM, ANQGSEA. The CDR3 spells CSVEGGTIY.

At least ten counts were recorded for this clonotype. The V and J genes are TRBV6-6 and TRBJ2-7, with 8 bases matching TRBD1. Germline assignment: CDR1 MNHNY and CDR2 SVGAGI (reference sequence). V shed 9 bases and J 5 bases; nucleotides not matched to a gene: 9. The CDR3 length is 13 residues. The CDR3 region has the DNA TGTGCCAGGGCCCGGGACAGGATCAACGAGCAGTACTTC. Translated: CARARDRINEQYF.

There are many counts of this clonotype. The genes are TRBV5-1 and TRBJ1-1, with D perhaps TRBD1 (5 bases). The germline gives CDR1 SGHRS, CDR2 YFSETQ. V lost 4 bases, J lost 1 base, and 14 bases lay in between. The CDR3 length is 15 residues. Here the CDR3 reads CASSEGLGGNTEAFF. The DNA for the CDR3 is TGCGCCAGCAGCGAGGGGTTGGGGGGGAACACTGAAGCTTTCTTT. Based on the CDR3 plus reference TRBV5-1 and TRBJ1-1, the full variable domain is KAGVTQTPRYLIKTRGQQVTLSCSPISGHRSVSWYQQTPGQGLQFLFEYFSETQRNKGNFPGRFSGRQFSNSRSEMNVSTLELGDSALYLCASSEGLGGNTEAFFGQGTRLTVV.

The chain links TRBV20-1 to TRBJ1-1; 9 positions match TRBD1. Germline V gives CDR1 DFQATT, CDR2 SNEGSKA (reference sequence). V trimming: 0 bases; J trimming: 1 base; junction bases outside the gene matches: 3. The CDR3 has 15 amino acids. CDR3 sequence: CSARDGTGRNTEAFF. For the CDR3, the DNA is TGCAGTGCTAGAGATGGGACAGGGAGGAACACTGAAGCTTTCTTT.

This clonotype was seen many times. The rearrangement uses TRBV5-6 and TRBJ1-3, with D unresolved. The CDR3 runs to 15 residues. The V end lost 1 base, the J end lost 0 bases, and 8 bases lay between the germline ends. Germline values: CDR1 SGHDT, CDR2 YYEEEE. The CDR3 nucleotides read TGTGCCAGCAGCTTGCCAGGAGTCTCTGGAAACACCATATATTTT. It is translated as CASSLPGVSGNTIYF.

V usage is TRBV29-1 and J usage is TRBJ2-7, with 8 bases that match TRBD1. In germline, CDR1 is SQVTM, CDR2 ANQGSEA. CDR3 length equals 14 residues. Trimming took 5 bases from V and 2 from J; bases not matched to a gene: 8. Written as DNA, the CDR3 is TGCAGCGTTTCCGGACAGGGCGAACCCTACGAGCAGTACTTC. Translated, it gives CSVSGQGEPYEQYF.

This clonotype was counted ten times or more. CDR3 protein: CASTILAGPATDTQYF. CDR3 DNA: TGTGCCAGCACTATACTAGCGGGACCAGCCACAGATACGCAGTATTTT. The chain uses TRBV2 and TRBJ2-3, with 10 bases identical to TRBD2. Germline loops: CDR1 SNHLY, CDR2 FYNNEI. V shed 7 bases and J 2 bases; nucleotides not matched to a gene: 9. There are 16 residues in the CDR3.

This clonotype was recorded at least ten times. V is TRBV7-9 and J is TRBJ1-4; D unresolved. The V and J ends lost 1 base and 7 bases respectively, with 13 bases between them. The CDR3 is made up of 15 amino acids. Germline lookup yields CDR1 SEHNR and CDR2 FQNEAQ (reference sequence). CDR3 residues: CASSLGHRGAEKLFF. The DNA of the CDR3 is TGTGCCAGCAGCTTAGGGCACCGGGGAGCTGAAAAACTGTTTTTT.

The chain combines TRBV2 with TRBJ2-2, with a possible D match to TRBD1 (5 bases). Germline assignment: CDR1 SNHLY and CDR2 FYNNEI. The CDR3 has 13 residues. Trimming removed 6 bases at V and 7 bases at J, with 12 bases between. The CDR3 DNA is TGTGCCAGCAGCCCCAGGGAAAACGGGGAGCTGTTTTTT. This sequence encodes CASSPRENGELFF.

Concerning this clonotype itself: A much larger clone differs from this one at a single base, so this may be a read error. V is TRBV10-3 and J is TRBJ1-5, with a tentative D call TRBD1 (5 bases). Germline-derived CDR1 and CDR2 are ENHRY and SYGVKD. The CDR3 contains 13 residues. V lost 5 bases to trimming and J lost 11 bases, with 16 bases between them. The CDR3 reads CAISSRDAGSQHF. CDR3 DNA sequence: TGTGCCATCAGTAGCCGGGACGCCGGGTCCCAGCATTTT.

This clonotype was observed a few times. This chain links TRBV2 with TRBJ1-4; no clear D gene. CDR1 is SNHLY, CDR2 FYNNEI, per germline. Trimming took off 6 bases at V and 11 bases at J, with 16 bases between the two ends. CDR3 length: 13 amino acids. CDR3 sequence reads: CASRRRGGEKLFF. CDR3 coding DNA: TGTGCCAGCAGGCGACGGGGTGGTGAGAAACTGTTTTTT.

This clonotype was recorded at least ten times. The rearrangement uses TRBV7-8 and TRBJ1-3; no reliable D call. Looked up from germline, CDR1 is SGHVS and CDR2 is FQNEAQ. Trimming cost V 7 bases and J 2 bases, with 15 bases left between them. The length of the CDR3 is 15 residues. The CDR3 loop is CASTPRPLPGNTIYF. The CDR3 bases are TGTGCCAGCACCCCTCGACCGCTCCCTGGAAACACCATATATTTT.

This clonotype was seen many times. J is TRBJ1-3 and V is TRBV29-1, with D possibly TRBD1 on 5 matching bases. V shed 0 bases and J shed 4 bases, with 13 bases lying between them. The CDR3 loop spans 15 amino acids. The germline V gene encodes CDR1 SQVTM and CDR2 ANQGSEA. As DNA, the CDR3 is TGCAGCGTTGAAGATCCGAAAGGGGCAGGAAACACCATATATTTT. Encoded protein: CSVEDPKGAGNTIYF.

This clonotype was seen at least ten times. CDR3 residues: CATSDFGGTSGQETQYF. The CDR3 DNA reads as TGTGCCACCAGTGATTTCGGTGGGACTAGCGGGCAAGAGACCCAGTACTTC. The chain links TRBV24-1 to TRBJ2-5; TRBD2 matches at 12 bases. The trim removed 1 base at V and 2 bases at J, leaving 4 bases unmatched. This CDR3 has 17 residues. Germline assignment: CDR1 KGHDR and CDR2 SFDVKD.

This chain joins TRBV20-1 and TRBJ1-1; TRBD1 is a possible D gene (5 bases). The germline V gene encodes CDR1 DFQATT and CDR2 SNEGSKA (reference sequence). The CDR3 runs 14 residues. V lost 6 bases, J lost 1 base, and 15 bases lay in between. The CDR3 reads CSADKAEGNTEAFF. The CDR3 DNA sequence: TGCAGTGCGGACAAAGCGGAGGGGAACACTGAAGCTTTCTTT.

Written as DNA, the CDR3 is TGTGCCAGCAGCCGCCACCGGGGACTCCAAGAGACCCAGTACTTC. It translates to CASSRHRGLQETQYF. The chain is built from TRBV11-1 and TRBJ2-5; the D gene is possibly TRBD2 (6 bases). CDR3 length equals 15 residues. Germline assignment: CDR1 SGHAT and CDR2 FQDESV (reference sequence). V lost 5 bases, J lost 1 base, and 14 bases lay in between.

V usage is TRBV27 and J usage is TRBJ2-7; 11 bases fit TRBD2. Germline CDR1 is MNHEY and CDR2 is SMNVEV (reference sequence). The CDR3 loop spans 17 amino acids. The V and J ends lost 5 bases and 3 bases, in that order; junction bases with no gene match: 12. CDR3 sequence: CASSQYKLAGEIYEQYF. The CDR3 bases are TGTGCCAGCAGTCAATACAAACTAGCGGGAGAAATCTACGAGCAGTACTTC.

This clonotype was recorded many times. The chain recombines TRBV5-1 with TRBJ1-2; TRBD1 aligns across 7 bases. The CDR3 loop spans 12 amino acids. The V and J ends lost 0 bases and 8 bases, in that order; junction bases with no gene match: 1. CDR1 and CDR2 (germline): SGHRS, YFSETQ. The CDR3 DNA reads TGCGCCAGCAGCTTGGACAGGGGAGGCTACACCTTC. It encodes CASSLDRGGYTF.

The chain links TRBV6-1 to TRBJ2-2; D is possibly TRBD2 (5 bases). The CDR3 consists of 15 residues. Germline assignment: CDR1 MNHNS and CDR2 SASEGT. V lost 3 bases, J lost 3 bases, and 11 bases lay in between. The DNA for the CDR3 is TGTGCCAGCAGTGACCCCAGCGGCTACACCGGGGAGCTGTTTTTT. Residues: CASSDPSGYTGELFF.

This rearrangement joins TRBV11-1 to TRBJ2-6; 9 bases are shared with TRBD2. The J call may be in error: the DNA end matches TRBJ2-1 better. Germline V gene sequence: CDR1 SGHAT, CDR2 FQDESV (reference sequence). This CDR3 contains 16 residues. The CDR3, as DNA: TGTGCCAGCAGCTTAGGACTAGCGGAAACCTACAATGAGCAGTTCTTC. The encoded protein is CASSLGLAETYNEQFF.

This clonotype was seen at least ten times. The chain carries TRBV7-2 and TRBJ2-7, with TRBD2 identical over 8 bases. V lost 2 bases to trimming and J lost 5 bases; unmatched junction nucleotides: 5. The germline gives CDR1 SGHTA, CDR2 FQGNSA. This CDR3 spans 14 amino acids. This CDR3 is CASSLNPLADEQYF. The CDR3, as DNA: TGTGCCAGCAGCTTAAACCCACTAGCGGACGAGCAGTACTTC.

In DNA form, the CDR3 reads TGTGCCAGCAGTTCCTCAGGGGGCGCCGGCAAAGGGACCCAGTACTTC. Encoded protein: CASSSSGGAGKGTQYF. The V gene is TRBV27, the J gene TRBJ2-5, with 8 bases that match TRBD1. After removal of 4 bases from V and 7 bases from J, the junction contained 14 bases not matched to a gene. Germline lookup yields CDR1 MNHEY and CDR2 SMNVEV (reference sequence). The CDR3 loop spans 16 amino acids.